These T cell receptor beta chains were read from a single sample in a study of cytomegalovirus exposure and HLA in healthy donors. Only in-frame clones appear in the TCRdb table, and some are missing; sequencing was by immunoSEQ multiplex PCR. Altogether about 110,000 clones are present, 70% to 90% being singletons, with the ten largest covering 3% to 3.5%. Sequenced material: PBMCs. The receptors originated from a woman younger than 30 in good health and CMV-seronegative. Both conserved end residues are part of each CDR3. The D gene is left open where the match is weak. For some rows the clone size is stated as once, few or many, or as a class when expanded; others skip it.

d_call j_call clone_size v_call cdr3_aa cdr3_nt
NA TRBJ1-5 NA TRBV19 CASSIARGTDQPQHF TGTGCCAGTAGTATAGCAAGGGGAACGGATCAGCCCCAGCATTTT
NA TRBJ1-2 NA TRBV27 CASSPILGVGYTF TGTGCCAGCAGTCCAATTTTAGGGGTCGGCTACACCTTC
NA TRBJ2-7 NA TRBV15 CATSRAPASGYEQYF TGTGCCACCAGCAGAGCACCCGCTTCAGGCTACGAGCAGTACTTC
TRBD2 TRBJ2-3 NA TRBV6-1 CASSGPGTSVTDTQYF TGTGCCAGCAGTGGGCCCGGGACTAGCGTTACAGATACGCAGTATTTT
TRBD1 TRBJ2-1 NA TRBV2 CASSEANRDRVMNEQFF TGTGCCAGCAGTGAAGCTAATCGGGACAGGGTAATGAATGAGCAGTTCTTC
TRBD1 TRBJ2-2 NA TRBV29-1 CSVGLNDRARSNTGELFF TGCAGCGTTGGGTTGAACGACAGGGCTCGATCGAACACCGGGGAGCTGTTTTTT
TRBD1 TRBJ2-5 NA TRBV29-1 CSVDRTGMEETQYF TGCAGCGTTGATCGGACAGGGATGGAAGAGACCCAGTACTTC
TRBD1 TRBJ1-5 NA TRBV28 CASSFGLRRGRNQPQHF TGTGCCAGCAGTTTCGGCCTGAGAAGGGGGCGGAATCAGCCCCAGCATTTT
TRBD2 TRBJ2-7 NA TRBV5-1 CASSFTSGTSYEQYF TGCGCCAGCAGCTTCACTAGCGGTACCTCCTACGAGCAGTACTTC
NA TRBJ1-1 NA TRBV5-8 CASSLDGGMNTEAFF TGTGCCAGCAGCCTGGACGGAGGCATGAACACTGAAGCTTTCTTT
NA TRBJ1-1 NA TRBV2 CASDGGLSEAFF TGTGCCAGCGATGGAGGCCTCTCTGAAGCTTTCTTT
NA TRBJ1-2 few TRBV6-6 CASSFLQGQDYGYTF TGTGCCAGCAGTTTCCTCCAAGGTCAGGACTATGGCTACACCTTC
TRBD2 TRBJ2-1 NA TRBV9 CASSVGSGGNNEQFF TGTGCCAGCAGCGTAGGTAGCGGGGGGAACAATGAGCAGTTCTTC
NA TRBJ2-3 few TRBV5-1 CASSFGGTDTQYF TGCGCCAGCAGCTTCGGGGGCACAGATACGCAGTATTTT
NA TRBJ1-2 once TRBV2 CASSETVNYGYTF TGTGCCAGCAGTGAAACGGTTAACTATGGCTACACCTTC
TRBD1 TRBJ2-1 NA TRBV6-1 CASTWDRGYNEQFF TGTGCCAGCACGTGGGACAGGGGATACAATGAGCAGTTCTTC
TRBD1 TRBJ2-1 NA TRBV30 CAWSVLGQGEQFF TGTGCCTGGAGTGTACTTGGACAGGGTGAGCAGTTCTTC
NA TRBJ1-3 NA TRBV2 CASSGPAGGWGNTIYF TGTGCCAGCAGTGGGCCGGCGGGGGGCTGGGGAAACACCATATATTTT
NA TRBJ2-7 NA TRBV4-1 CASTQGEGLSYEQYF TGCGCCAGCACCCAGGGGGAGGGGCTTTCCTACGAGCAGTACTTC
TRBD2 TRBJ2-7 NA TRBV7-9 CASSPAGGGSYEQYF TGTGCCAGCAGCCCCGCGGGGGGAGGGTCCTACGAGCAGTACTTC
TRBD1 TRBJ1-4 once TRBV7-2 CASSLQGAMREKLFF TGTGCCAGCAGCTTACAGGGGGCGATGAGGGAAAAACTGTTTTTT
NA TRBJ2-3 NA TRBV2 CASSRRGGLTDTQYF TGTGCCAGCAGCCGGAGGGGGGGACTCACAGATACGCAGTATTTT
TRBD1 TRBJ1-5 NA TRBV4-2 CASSQEGQGTGTQPQHF TGTGCCAGCAGCCAAGAAGGACAGGGAACGGGTACTCAGCCCCAGCATTTT